The T cell receptor beta chain described here comes from a study of spatial heterogeneity in lung cancer. Findings and caveats of the study: Ubiquitous expanded TCR counts tracked ubiquitous nonsynonymous mutations, and regional counts tracked regional ones. Tracking of tumor mutation counts was seen in expanded intratumoral alpha and beta TCR counts.

Time point reported: sample taken at primary tumor resection. Researchers sequenced whole RNA taken from tumor, nontumor lung or frozen PBMC without sorting. MiXCR, run by TCRdb on the 5' RACE reads, gives a single entry per CDR3 protein. The sample comprises around 2,000 distinct CDR3 sequences, about 40% of which are singletons, and approximately 23% rests with the top ten. Points on this clonotype: Its antigen is not identified.

Germline assignment: CDR1 SGHRS and CDR2 YFSETQ. The CDR3 consists of 15 residues. V lost 6 bases to trimming and J lost 1 base, with 16 bases between them. The source is a male donor with early-stage non-small cell lung cancer. J is TRBJ2-5 and V is TRBV5-1; D is possibly TRBD2 (5 bases). The source material was lung tumor tissue, sampled at surgery. CDR3 loop: CASTPGASFQETQYF. CDR3 sequence (DNA): TGCGCCAGCACCCCAGGCGCTAGCTTCCAAGAGACCCAGTACTTC.